Below are 30 T cell receptor beta chains sequenced from a single sample in a study of CD8 T cells in Susac syndrome. After extraction with the RNeasy kit, about 0.45 to 1 ug of the RNA was reverse transcribed using random hexamers. Each CDR3 protein gets one entry after TCRdb re-called the immunoSEQ multiplex PCR reads with MiXCR. Of roughly 180,000 distinct CDR3 sequences in the sample, around 94% are singletons; the top ten hold 0.09% to 0.1%. The sequencing sample was made of CD4+ T cells from PBMCs. The receptors were sampled from a human donor with Susac syndrome.

The table lists this clonotype with a count of one. The J gene is TRBJ2-3, the V gene TRBV6-5; TRBD1 might be the D (5 bases). Per the germline V gene, CDR1 is MNHEY and CDR2 is SVGAGI. CDR3 size: 17 residues. V gave up 2 bases and J gave up 1 base, with 16 bases separating them. Here the CDR3 reads CASSYETATGRTDTQYF. The CDR3 DNA reads TGTGCCAGCAGTTACGAGACAGCTACTGGGCGCACAGATACGCAGTATTTT.

The gene calls are TRBV7-2 and TRBJ2-1; D is ambiguous. The germline CDR1 and CDR2 sequences are SGHTA and FQGNSA. This CDR3 has 13 residues. The germline V and J ends were trimmed by 1 base and 9 bases, with 10 bases remaining between them. As DNA, the CDR3 is TGTGCCAGCAGCTTAGGGACGTCCGGTGAGCAGTTCTTC. This sequence encodes CASSLGTSGEQFF.

The rearrangement uses TRBV3-1 and TRBJ1-5; no clear D. CDR3 size: 13 residues. The germline V and J ends were trimmed by 1 base and 10 bases, with 11 bases remaining between them. The V gene's germline CDR1 is LGHDT and CDR2 YNNKEL (reference sequence). The CDR3 DNA is TGTGCCAGCAGCCAAGGAATTGCCTATCCCCAGCATTTT. Translating gives CASSQGIAYPQHF.

The genes are TRBV6-6 and TRBJ2-2; 7 bases agree with TRBD1. J lost 4 bases, V lost 2 bases, and 4 bases had no gene match. Germline assignment: CDR1 MNHNY and CDR2 SVGAGI (reference sequence). There are 15 residues in the CDR3. In nucleotides, the CDR3 is TGTGCCAGCAGTTACGAGGGGGCGTCCACCGGGGAGCTGTTTTTT. Its protein product is CASSYEGASTGELFF.

The rearrangement joins TRBV29-1 to TRBJ2-3; D might be TRBD2 (6 bases). The CDR3 extends over 13 amino acids. The V end was cut by 7 bases, the J end by 6 bases, with 17 bases between. Germline V CDR1 and CDR2: SQVTM, ANQGSEA. In DNA form, the CDR3 reads TGCAGCGCCGACGGGGGAGGCGGCGATACGCAGTATTTT. Translated, it gives CSADGGGGDTQYF.

This chain uses TRBV12-3 or TRBV12-4 with TRBJ2-7; 8 bases align to TRBD1. The length of the CDR3 is 15 residues. The V and J ends lost 5 bases and 6 bases, in that order; junction bases with no gene match: 12. CDR3 protein: CASSRPGTGQFEQYF. For the CDR3, the DNA is TGTGCCAGCAGTCGACCCGGGACAGGCCAGTTCGAGCAGTACTTC.

V is TRBV28 and J is TRBJ2-1, with 10 positions matching TRBD2. The J segment lost 3 bases and the V segment lost 4 bases, leaving 3 bases of the junction unmatched. The germline V gene has CDR1 MDHEN and CDR2 SYDVKM. The CDR3 loop spans 15 amino acids. The CDR3 DNA reads TGTGCCAGCAGTTACGGACTAGCGGTCTACAATGAGCAGTTCTTC. This codes for CASSYGLAVYNEQFF. The variable domain in full, with the rest retrieved from reference TRBV28 and TRBJ2-1, is DVKVTQSSRYLVKRTGEKVFLECVQDMDHENMFWYRQDPGLGLRLIYFSYDVKMKEKGDIPEGYSVSREKKERFSLILESASTNQTSMYLCASSYGLAVYNEQFFGPGTRLTVL.

The chain is built from TRBV7-2 and TRBJ2-3; 14 bases align to TRBD2. The CDR3 covers 17 residues. Germline-derived CDR1 and CDR2 are SGHTA and FQGNSA. V was clipped by 5 bases and J by 4 bases; unmatched bases: 8. CDR3 in amino acids: CASSPPTSGREADTQYF. For the CDR3, the DNA is TGTGCCAGCAGCCCCCCGACTAGCGGGAGGGAGGCAGATACGCAGTATTTT.

The chain recombines TRBV20-1 with TRBJ2-2; 8 positions agree with TRBD1. Germline-derived CDR1 and CDR2 are DFQATT and SNEGSKA (reference sequence). The J segment lost 4 bases and the V segment lost 2 bases, leaving 6 bases of the junction unmatched. The CDR3 runs 15 residues. The CDR3 protein is CSARYGTGSTGELFF. DNA for the CDR3: TGCAGTGCTAGATACGGGACAGGTAGCACCGGGGAGCTGTTTTTT.

The chain uses TRBV10-1 and TRBJ2-5, with 7 bases identical to TRBD1. Germline V gene lookup returns CDR1 WNHNN and CDR2 SYGVQD (reference sequence). The ends lost 5 bases at V and 5 bases at J; junction bases unmatched: 5. This CDR3 is built from 13 residues. Here the CDR3 DNA reads TGCGCCAGCAGTTCTACAGGGGAGGAGACCCAGTACTTC. This codes for CASSSTGEETQYF.

The chain carries TRBV6-2 or TRBV6-3 and TRBJ1-1; D is uncertain. Looked up from germline, CDR1 is MNHEY and CDR2 is SVGEGT. The CDR3 spans 14 residues. V was trimmed by 6 bases and J by 6 bases, leaving 17 bases between them. The CDR3 protein is CASRDEQYPPEAFF. CDR3 nucleotides: TGTGCCAGCAGAGACGAACAGTACCCTCCTGAAGCTTTCTTT.

This sequence joins TRBV29-1 and TRBJ1-4; TRBD1 matches 8 bases. Germline CDR1 reads SQVTM; CDR2 reads ANQGSEA. After removal of 3 bases from V and 4 bases from J, the junction contained 4 bases not matched to a gene. The length of the CDR3 is 14 residues. The CDR3 DNA reads TGCAGCGTTGAGGACAGGGCCGTTAATGAAAAACTGTTTTTT. This translates into CSVEDRAVNEKLFF.

The V gene is TRBV12-3 or TRBV12-4, the J gene TRBJ2-7, with D unresolved. V was cut by 2 bases and J by 0 bases, with 8 bases left in between. This CDR3 contains 14 residues. DNA of the CDR3: TGTGCCAGCAGTTTAAATGGGATCTCCTACGAGCAGTACTTC. It encodes CASSLNGISYEQYF.

The rearrangement links TRBV7-9 to TRBJ2-1; 8 bases line up with TRBD2. Germline CDR1 SEHNR, CDR2 FQNEAQ (reference sequence). J lost 6 bases, V lost 2 bases, and 6 bases had no gene match. This CDR3 comprises 15 residues. Here the CDR3 DNA reads TGTGCCAGCAGCTTAAGCGGGAGTTTCCTCAATGAGCAGTTCTTC. It encodes CASSLSGSFLNEQFF.

The V and J genes are TRBV30 and TRBJ2-1, with a weak D call TRBD2 (6 bases). Germline CDR1 GTSNPN, CDR2 SVGIG (reference sequence). V shed 1 base and J shed 7 bases, with 17 bases lying between them. This CDR3 is 15 amino acids long. In nucleotides, the CDR3 is TGTGCCTGGAGTGGGGGCTACTCGGAGGGGAATGAGCAGTTCTTC. Translation: CAWSGGYSEGNEQFF.

This chain connects TRBV20-1 to TRBJ1-6; D is ambiguous. CDR3 length equals 13 residues. Per the germline V gene, CDR1 is DFQATT and CDR2 is SNEGSKA (reference sequence). V lost 2 bases, J lost 8 bases, and 10 bases lay in between. CDR3 in amino acids: CSARPPYDSPLHF. The CDR3 DNA follows: TGCAGTGCTAGACCCCCTTATGATTCACCCCTCCACTTT.

V gene TRBV5-1 combines with J gene TRBJ2-2, with TRBD1 matching 9 bases. V dropped 3 bases and J dropped 6; count of bases not matched to a gene: 6. Germline V lookup: CDR1 SGHRS, CDR2 YFSETQ. The CDR3 runs 15 residues. In nucleotides, the CDR3 is TGCGCCAGCAGCTCACAGGGGGCTGGTCCCGGGGAGCTGTTTTTT. Amino acid sequence: CASSSQGAGPGELFF. The whole variable domain, remainder taken from reference TRBV5-1 and TRBJ2-2, is KAGVTQTPRYLIKTRGQQVTLSCSPISGHRSVSWYQQTPGQGLQFLFEYFSETQRNKGNFPGRFSGRQFSNSRSEMNVSTLELGDSALYLCASSSQGAGPGELFFGEGSRLTVL.

This rearrangement joins TRBV20-1 to TRBJ2-5, with TRBD2 identical over 9 bases. Losses at the gene ends were 5 bases for V and 2 bases for J; bases not matched to a gene: 3. Germline V lookup: CDR1 DFQATT, CDR2 SNEGSKA (reference sequence). This CDR3 spans 13 amino acids. CDR3 amino acids: CSARLAGQETQYF. In DNA form, the CDR3 reads TGCAGTGCTCGCCTAGCGGGGCAAGAGACCCAGTACTTC.

This chain joins TRBV29-1 and TRBJ2-3; possibly TRBD2 for D (6 bases). The germline V and J ends were trimmed by 1 base and 3 bases, with 14 bases remaining between them. The CDR3 is 15 residues long. Germline V CDR1 and CDR2: SQVTM, ANQGSEA. The CDR3 DNA follows: TGCAGCGTTGAAGGCGGGATGGGGAGTACAGATACGCAGTATTTT. It encodes CSVEGGMGSTDTQYF.

The chain joins TRBV3-1 to TRBJ1-2; TRBD1 might be the D (5 bases). Trimming shortened V by 2 bases and J by 2 bases, and 15 bases separated the two germline ends. Germline values: CDR1 LGHDT, CDR2 YNNKEL (reference sequence). CDR3 length: 16 amino acids. CDR3 DNA: TGTGCCAGCAGCCAATGGTCGGGCAGGGAAAACTATGGCTACACCTTC. This codes for CASSQWSGRENYGYTF.

V gene TRBV12-3 or TRBV12-4 combines with J gene TRBJ2-4; 10 nucleotides agree with TRBD1. This CDR3 region has 16 residues. The junction had 6 bases not matched to a gene; V was cut back by 2 bases and J by 5 bases. CDR3 sequence (DNA): TGTGCCAGCAGTTTACAGAGCGGGACAGGGGAAAACATTCAGTACTTC. Its translation: CASSLQSGTGENIQYF.

The chain links TRBV29-1 to TRBJ2-2, with 11 bases that match TRBD2. With V trimmed by 3 bases and J by 5 bases, 5 bases remained unmatched. The germline V gene has CDR1 SQVTM and CDR2 ANQGSEA. This CDR3 is built from 15 residues. CDR3 protein: CSVDLAGGRTGELFF. The CDR3 DNA reads TGCAGCGTTGACCTAGCGGGAGGAAGGACCGGGGAGCTGTTTTTT.

V and J are TRBV20-1 and TRBJ2-3; 10 bases match TRBD2. With 2 bases clipped from V and 3 bases from J, the junction kept 5 bases outside the gene matches. There are 15 residues in the CDR3. Looked up from germline, CDR1 is DFQATT and CDR2 is SNEGSKA (reference sequence). The CDR3 loop reads CSARRLAGETDTQYF. CDR3 in DNA: TGCAGTGCTAGACGCCTAGCGGGAGAAACAGATACGCAGTATTTT.

V is TRBV3-1 and J is TRBJ2-7; no reliable D call. CDR1 is LGHDT, CDR2 YNNKEL, per germline (reference sequence). V was pared by 1 base and J by 2 bases, with 6 bases between. This CDR3 comprises 13 residues. DNA of the CDR3: TGTGCCAGCAGCCAAGGCAGGCCCTACGAGCAGTACTTC. It translates to CASSQGRPYEQYF.

The chain recombines TRBV2 with TRBJ2-5, with D possibly being TRBD2 (6 bases). Germline CDR1 reads SNHLY; CDR2 reads FYNNEI. V lost 9 bases and J 5 bases, leaving 16 bases between the germline ends. This CDR3 is built from 13 residues. The CDR3 sequence is CASTPGRQETQYF. Here the CDR3 DNA reads TGTGCCAGTACCCCCGGGAGACAGGAGACCCAGTACTTC. The full variable domain, in which reference TRBV2 and TRBJ2-5 provide the parts outside the CDR3, is EPEVTQTPSHQVTQMGQEVILRCVPISNHLYFYWYRQILGQKVEFLVSFYNNEISEKSEIFDDQFSVERPDGSNFTLKIRSTKLEDSAMYFCASTPGRQETQYFGPGTRLLVL.

The chain is built from TRBV30 and TRBJ1-1; D perhaps matches TRBD1 (6 bases). Between the trimmed V and J ends, which lost 2 bases and 0 bases, there was a span of 19 bases. Germline V lookup: CDR1 GTSNPN, CDR2 SVGIG (reference sequence). The CDR3 has 17 residues. This CDR3 reads CAWSLSRIQGVNTEAFF. CDR3 DNA sequence: TGTGCCTGGAGTTTATCGAGGATACAGGGAGTGAACACTGAAGCTTTCTTT.

The CDR3 region has the DNA TGTGCCAGCTCCCCTGCCGATACGCAGTATTTT. Protein: CASSPADTQYF. The chain employs TRBV18 and TRBJ2-3; no definite D call. Germline values: CDR1 KGHSH, CDR2 LQKENI. With 6 bases removed from V and 6 bases from J, the gap between germline ends came to 7 bases. The CDR3 has 11 amino acids. The full variable domain, completed using reference TRBV18 and TRBJ2-3, is NAGVMQNPRHLVRRRGQEARLRCSPMKGHSHVYWYRQLPEEGLKFMVYLQKENIIDESGMPKERFSAEFPKEGPSILRIQQVVRGDSAAYFCASSPADTQYFGPGTRLTVL.

This clonotype came up a few times. V gene TRBV3-1 combines with J gene TRBJ2-5; 7 bases match TRBD2. CDR3 length: 16 residues. Trimming cost V 1 base and J 1 base; bases outside gene matches: 6. The V gene's germline CDR1 is LGHDT and CDR2 YNNKEL (reference sequence). The CDR3 here is CASSQGRQRGQETQYF. CDR3 nucleotides: TGTGCCAGCAGCCAAGGACGTCAGCGGGGCCAAGAGACCCAGTACTTC.

The chain employs TRBV12-3 or TRBV12-4 and TRBJ2-1; D uncertain. This CDR3 is built from 17 residues. V shed 0 bases and J shed 3 bases, with 15 bases lying between them. CDR3 in amino acids: CASSLALRSWGYNEQFF. The CDR3 DNA reads TGTGCCAGCAGTTTAGCGCTGAGGTCGTGGGGCTACAATGAGCAGTTCTTC.

The gene calls are TRBV5-1 and TRBJ2-3; D not certain. The CDR3 length is 15 residues. Germline V gene data show CDR1 as SGHRS and CDR2 as YFSETQ. V was clipped by 0 bases and J by 1 base, with 9 bases between them. CDR3 DNA: TGCGCCAGCAGCTTGGTCTTGGGCCGCACAGATACGCAGTATTTT. The encoded protein is CASSLVLGRTDTQYF.